The next 2 T cell receptor beta chains were all read from a single sample in a study of T cells in localized non-small cell lung cancer. Sequencing used immunoSEQ multiplex PCR; TCRdb keeps in-frame clones, though not all of them. This sample yields about 33,000 clones, of which roughly 77% are seen a single time; about 16% belongs to the top ten. Material: peripheral blood, obtained before any cancer treatment. The receptors stem from a male donor older than 55 with stage III squamous cell lung carcinoma.

Details on this clone: Other DNA sequences in this sample translate to the same CDR3. The CDR3 region is CASSLAVQETQYF. Written as DNA, the CDR3 is TGTGCCAGCAGCTTAGCGGTACAAGAGACCCAGTACTTC. The gene calls are TRBV5-6 and TRBJ2-5; possibly TRBD2 for D (5 bases). The V gene lost 2 bases and the J gene lost 2 bases, with 7 bases spanning the gap. The CDR3 totals 13 residues. Per germline, CDR1 SGHDT and CDR2 YYEEEE.

This clone was recorded once. This chain links TRBV10-3 with TRBJ1-3; D uncertain. V lost 0 bases and J lost 0, with 6 bases in between. This CDR3 has 15 amino acids. Germline CDR1 is ENHRY and CDR2 is SYGVKD. For the CDR3, the DNA is TGTGCCATCAGTGAGTCTGCTTTCTCTGGAAACACCATATATTTT. Protein product: CAISESAFSGNTIYF.